This TCR beta chain was captured by sequencing in a study of T cell clones after liver transplantation (dated by TCRdb to between 2017 and 2020). Some background on the complete study: ITN030ST, the source of the samples, was a randomized trial that attempted immunosuppression withdrawal within 2 years of liver transplantation. Donor-reactive T cell clones were identified by TCRbeta sequencing after a pre-transplant mixed lymphocyte reaction and then tracked in post-transplant blood. As an antigen-independent comparator for donor-reactive sequences, third party-reactive TCRbeta sequences were also identified from pre-transplant MLRs. Three of the eight recipients were HCV-positive; the others were transplanted for non-autoimmune, non-viral indications. No induction therapy was given to the subjects, and standard immunosuppression was administered until randomization at 12-24 months post-transplant. Tolerance meant complete immunosuppression withdrawal for at least one year without liver enzymes rising beyond twice the upper limit of normal. Blood samples were collected pre-transplant, pre-randomization before withdrawal, and post-randomization after either complete withdrawal or failed withdrawal. Of the 8 liver transplant recipients making up the studied cohort, 3 were classified as tolerant and 5 as non-tolerant. Findings and caveats that apply to the study as a whole: Circulating donor-reactive CD4 TCRbeta sequences fell significantly post-transplant in most of the 8 subjects, irrespective of tolerance or HCV status. Once repertoire turnover was taken into account, donor-reactive detection showed a significant reduction for CD4 in 7 of 8 subjects and for CD8 in 8 of 8. In two subjects, low numbers of available donor cells limited the measurable donor-reactive repertoire. The conclusions were considered preliminary, being limited by small, heterogeneous patient numbers and non-standardized post-transplant time points. Because no allograft tissue specimens were available, donor-reactive T cells may have migrated into the graft instead of being deleted. Donor-reactive sequences declined more than third party-reactive ones, suggesting partial antigen-specific deletion unrelated to withdrawal success.

CDR3 length: 16 amino acids, cysteine to phenylalanine. Here the CDR3 DNA is all that survives: 48 bases in frame from base 1. From a lookup of the germline V gene (reference sequence), CDR1 and CDR2 are SGHNT and YYREEE. The germline ends are 19 bases apart after V is trimmed by 5 bases and J by 2 bases. As for this clone: The antigen this receptor binds is unknown. No much larger clone exists at a distance of one base, and base qualities are not known.

What this sample's time point label stands for: pre-transplant. Unstimulated PBMCs, after thawing, were stained for CD3, CD4 and CD8 and then FACS-sorted into CD3+CD4+ and CD3+CD8+ populations. All 8 studied subjects were randomized to withdrawal of immunosuppression. The Qiagen DNeasy Blood and Tissue Kit was used to isolate genomic DNA. Using immunoSEQ, frozen genomic DNA was subjected to high-throughput TCRbeta CDR3 sequencing, a process that included PCR amplification, mapping, bias correction and internal controls. The study's own analysis went as follows. Productive rearrangements were kept, and unique TCRbeta sequences were defined by CDR3 nucleotide sequence plus V and J gene. Donor-reactive sequences required at least 5-fold expansion in CFSE-low cells versus unstimulated pre-transplant cells and at least 0.01% frequency. To ensure at least 90% detection power, minimum frequency thresholds were set for each subject based on that subject's lowest-template unstimulated sample. Jensen-Shannon divergence between the top 1000 TCRbeta sequences post- versus pre-transplant served as the measure of repertoire turnover. Changes in detection of donor-reactive sequences were tested with two-sided Fisher's exact tests. TCRdb re-hosts the immuneACCESS table, in-frame sequences only. Its copies lack some clones; in the studies checked, an unresolved V gene accounts for under half of them, and the cause for the rest is not known. V and J calls and clone size follow that table, whereas D and trimming were derived from the DNA. For this sample the table gives about 99,000 clones, of which 82% were detected only once. Of the sample, over 0.75% falls within the top ten clones.

The chain is made from TRBV5-4 and TRBJ1-1; the best D guess is TRBD1, with 5 bases matching. The receptor was isolated from a human donor who received a liver transplant. The source material was CD4+ T cells from blood, sampled before liver transplant. The sequence in DNA is TGTGCCAGCAGATGGGGGTACAGATTTTCTAACACTGAAGCTTTCTTT. Its product reads: CASRWGYRFSNTEAFF.